The 26 T cell receptor beta chains below all came from one sample that was sequenced in a study of blood T cell repertoires in COVID-19. The table came from immunoSEQ multiplex PCR; TCRdb's copy has only in-frame clones and leaves some out. The data hold some 60,000 clones, with approximately 90% observed a single time. Sequenced: peripheral blood. Receptor source: a human donor in a cohort sampled during active COVID-19.

The chain is built from TRBV2 and TRBJ2-1; 10 nucleotides agree with TRBD2. With 7 bases clipped from V and 15 bases from J, the junction kept 15 bases outside the gene matches. Germline-derived CDR1 and CDR2 are SNHLY and FYNNEI. This CDR3 region has 14 residues. Here the CDR3 DNA reads TGTGCCAGCACCCCTAGCGGGAGAATTCTTTATCGGTTCTTC. It is translated as CASTPSGRILYRFF.

V gene TRBV7-9 combines with J gene TRBJ2-1; 9 bases are a match to TRBD2. The CDR3 sequence is 19 residues long. Germline V lookup: CDR1 SEHNR, CDR2 FQNEAQ (reference sequence). Trimming at V came to 3 bases and at J to 4 bases, leaving 16 bases not matched to a gene. CDR3 in DNA: TGTGCCAGCAGCTTTTCCCGGGGCGGGAGGGCCATGGTTTACAATGAGCAGTTCTTC. Amino acid sequence: CASSFSRGGRAMVYNEQFF.

V usage is TRBV12-3 or TRBV12-4 and J usage is TRBJ1-2; D gene ambiguous. Trimming removed 2 bases from V and 8 bases from J, with 9 bases in between. The CDR3 extends over 12 amino acids. The CDR3 loop reads CASSLSTIGYTF. CDR3 DNA: TGTGCCAGCAGTTTAAGTACTATCGGCTACACCTTC.

This chain connects TRBV21-1 to TRBJ1-3; the table calls TRBD1, which could not be checked here. TRBV21-1 is designated a pseudogene. This CDR3 has 19 residues. The CDR3 DNA follows: TGTGCCAGCAGCAAAGCGCTGGACAGGGGGGTCCCCTCTGGAAACACCATATATTTT. This codes for CASSKALDRGVPSGNTIYF.

This chain uses TRBV7-2 with TRBJ2-7; TRBD1 might be the D (6 bases). CDR1 is SGHTA, CDR2 FQGNSA, per germline. The CDR3 sequence is 14 residues long. V shed 5 bases and J shed 0 bases, with 11 bases lying between them. The CDR3 nucleotides read TGTGCCAGCAGCCAGGTGGGGGCCTCCTACGAGCAGTACTTC. This gives the protein CASSQVGASYEQYF. The whole variable domain, filled in from reference TRBV7-2 and TRBJ2-7, reads GAGVSQSPSNKVTEKGKDVELRCDPISGHTALYWYRQSLGQGLEFLIYFQGNSAPDKSGLPSDRFSAERTGGSVSTLTIQRTQQEDSAVYLCASSQVGASYEQYFGPGTRLTVT.

J is TRBJ2-5 and V is TRBV10-3; the D is unclear. The V gene's germline CDR1 is ENHRY and CDR2 SYGVKD. Between the trimmed V and J ends, which lost 0 bases and 2 bases, there was a span of 13 bases. The CDR3 totals 16 residues. CDR3 in DNA: TGTGCCATCAGTGAGTCCTCCGGTACAGCTCAAGAGACCCAGTACTTC. It yields the protein CAISESSGTAQETQYF.

The V gene is TRBV19, the J gene TRBJ2-1; 7 bases are a match to TRBD2. CDR3 length: 15 amino acids. The germline V gene has CDR1 LNHDA and CDR2 SQIVND (reference sequence). V trimming: 10 bases; J trimming: 4 bases; junction bases outside the gene matches: 13. DNA of the CDR3: TGTGCCACTCCGTTGGGGGGGGGAACTTACAATGAGCAGTTCTTC. This codes for CATPLGGGTYNEQFF.

Here the CDR3 reads CASSPRVLIDPYNEQFF. The CDR3 DNA reads TGTGCCAGCAGCCCGAGGGTGTTGATCGATCCCTACAATGAGCAGTTCTTC. The chain combines TRBV27 with TRBJ2-1; TRBD2 is a possible D gene (5 bases). The germline V and J ends were trimmed by 6 bases and 2 bases, with 20 bases remaining between them. CDR1 is MNHEY and CDR2 is SMNVEV in the germline V gene (reference sequence). This CDR3 has 17 amino acids.

The rearrangement uses TRBV4-1 and TRBJ2-7; D is unclear. The CDR3 is made up of 13 amino acids. V was clipped by 0 bases and J by 5 bases, with 8 bases between them. Germline CDR1 is MGHRA and CDR2 is YSYEKL. The CDR3 spells CASSQDPPDEQYF. The CDR3, as DNA: TGCGCCAGCAGCCAAGATCCCCCCGACGAGCAGTACTTC.

This clone was counted a single time. CDR3 sequence reads: CASSLDGSDTQYF. CDR3 bases: TGCGCCAGCAGCTTGGACGGGAGTGATACGCAGTATTTT. The chain has TRBV5-1 and TRBJ2-3; weak D call: TRBD2 (6 bases). Germline CDR1 is SGHRS and CDR2 is YFSETQ. The CDR3 contains 13 residues. Trimming pared 0 bases from V and 6 bases from J, leaving 8 bases between. Looking up the rest from reference TRBV5-1 and TRBJ2-3 gives the full variable domain: KAGVTQTPRYLIKTRGQQVTLSCSPISGHRSVSWYQQTPGQGLQFLFEYFSETQRNKGNFPGRFSGRQFSNSRSEMNVSTLELGDSALYLCASSLDGSDTQYFGPGTRLTVL.

This chain's CDR3 is CASSPRQGMEEKLFF. The CDR3 nucleotides are TGTGCCAGCAGCCCGAGACAGGGTATGGAGGAAAAACTGTTTTTT. The chain carries TRBV5-4 and TRBJ1-4; 7 bases fit TRBD1. Germline V gene data show CDR1 as SGHNT and CDR2 as YYREEE (reference sequence). V was pared by 4 bases and J by 8 bases, with 11 bases of the junction left unmatched. The CDR3 is 15 amino acids.

The chain is built from TRBV5-4 and TRBJ2-7; 7 bases match TRBD2. Germline assignment: CDR1 SGHNT and CDR2 YYREEE (reference sequence). J lost 0 bases, V lost 4 bases, and 7 bases had no gene match. This CDR3 is built from 15 residues. The DNA for the CDR3 is TGTGCCAGCAGCACACGAGCGGGAACCTCCTACGAGCAGTACTTC. It codes for CASSTRAGTSYEQYF.

The rearrangement joins TRBV9 to TRBJ1-5, with a possible D match to TRBD1 (5 bases). V was cut by 3 bases and J by 6 bases, with 10 bases left in between. Germline loops: CDR1 SGDLS, CDR2 YYNGEE. The length of the CDR3 is 13 residues. The CDR3: CASSEGRSQPQHF. CDR3 in DNA: TGTGCCAGCAGCGAGGGGCGAAGTCAGCCCCAGCATTTT.

The chain links TRBV5-1 to TRBJ2-5, with TRBD1 identical over 9 bases. Germline V lookup: CDR1 SGHRS, CDR2 YFSETQ. V lost 6 bases to trimming and J lost 4 bases; unmatched junction nucleotides: 16. CDR3 length: 17 residues. CDR3 in amino acids: CASKLILASGQGETQYF. DNA of the CDR3: TGCGCCAGCAAATTGATACTAGCTTCGGGACAGGGAGAGACCCAGTACTTC.

V and J are TRBV6-2 or TRBV6-3 and TRBJ1-2; D gene ambiguous. V was trimmed by 0 bases and J by 7 bases, leaving 9 bases between them. CDR1 and CDR2 (germline): MNHEY, SVGEGT. CDR3 size: 13 residues. The CDR3 here is CASSYSASGGYTF. In DNA, the CDR3 is TGTGCCAGCAGTTACTCGGCATCAGGTGGCTACACCTTC.

V is TRBV25-1 and J is TRBJ2-3, with TRBD1 matching over 9 bases. The germline CDR1 and CDR2 sequences are MGHDK and SYGVNS. There are 14 residues in the CDR3. Losses at the gene ends were 10 bases for V and 4 bases for J; bases not matched to a gene: 9. The CDR3 here is CATADRGEADTQYF. CDR3 nucleotide sequence: TGTGCCACCGCGGACAGGGGCGAGGCAGATACGCAGTATTTT. Combining the CDR3 with reference TRBV25-1 and TRBJ2-3 gives the whole variable domain EADIYQTPRYLVIGTGKKITLECSQTMGHDKMYWYQQDPGMELHLIHYSYGVNSTEKGDLSSESTVSRIRTEHFPLTLESARPSHTSQYLCATADRGEADTQYFGPGTRLTVL.

The chain carries TRBV5-4 and TRBJ1-2; maybe TRBD1 (6 bases). The CDR3 spans 13 residues. Trimming stripped 3 bases from V and 2 bases from J, with 8 bases between. Germline loops: CDR1 SGHNT, CDR2 YYREEE (reference sequence). This CDR3 is CASSSQGNYGYTF. CDR3 DNA sequence: TGTGCCAGCAGCTCTCAGGGGAACTATGGCTACACCTTC. The variable domain in full, with the rest retrieved from reference TRBV5-4 and TRBJ1-2, is ETGVTQSPTHLIKTRGQQVTLRCSSQSGHNTVSWYQQALGQGPQFIFQYYREEENGRGNFPPRFSGLQFPNYSSELNVNALELDDSALYLCASSSQGNYGYTFGSGTRLTVV.

The chain employs TRBV5-6 and TRBJ1-3; 7 positions agree with TRBD1. V gave up 0 bases and J gave up 2 bases; unmatched junction bases: 5. This CDR3 spans 16 amino acids. In germline, CDR1 is SGHDT, CDR2 YYEEEE. The CDR3: CASSLATTGTGNTIYF. In DNA, the CDR3 is TGTGCCAGCAGCTTGGCCACGACAGGGACTGGAAACACCATATATTTT.

On this clone: Germline and junction disagree at one end, which may indicate a read error. The V call is TRBV7-7, the J call TRBJ2-3; D not certain. There are 14 residues in the CDR3. The germline V gene has CDR1 SSHAT and CDR2 FNYEAQ (reference sequence). CDR3 DNA sequence: TGTGCTAGCAGCTTGGGCAGTGGCACAGATACGCAGTATTTT. Its translation: CASSLGSGTDTQYF.

Only one count was recorded for this clone. The chain's CDR3 is CASRGPGLRNTGELFF. The CDR3 region has the DNA TGTGCCAGCAGAGGTCCGGGACTAAGGAACACCGGGGAGCTGTTTTTT. The chain is built from TRBV28 and TRBJ2-2; 7 bases match TRBD2. Unmatched junction bases numbered 8, after V lost 6 bases and J lost 1 base. The germline V gene encodes CDR1 MDHEN and CDR2 SYDVKM. The CDR3 covers 16 residues. The full variable domain, in which reference TRBV28 and TRBJ2-2 provide the parts outside the CDR3, is DVKVTQSSRYLVKRTGEKVFLECVQDMDHENMFWYRQDPGLGLRLIYFSYDVKMKEKGDIPEGYSVSREKKERFSLILESASTNQTSMYLCASRGPGLRNTGELFFGEGSRLTVL.

The gene calls are TRBV25-1 and TRBJ2-6; D might be TRBD2 (5 bases). Trimming left V 7 bases short and J 0 bases short, with 10 bases between. Germline assignment: CDR1 MGHDK and CDR2 SYGVNS. CDR3 size: 15 residues. The CDR3 coding sequence is TGTGCCAGCACTCCTCGGGGCTCTGGGGCCAACGTCCTGACTTTC. Protein sequence: CASTPRGSGANVLTF.

The chain joins TRBV15 to TRBJ1-4; 7 bases agree with TRBD1. J was trimmed by 0 bases and V by 8 bases; bases with no gene match: 3. The CDR3 is 14 amino acids. From germline, CDR1 is LNHNV and CDR2 YYDKDF (reference sequence). Here the CDR3 reads CATRQGATNEKLFF. The CDR3, as DNA: TGTGCCACCCGACAGGGTGCAACTAATGAAAAACTGTTTTTT. Using reference TRBV15 and TRBJ1-4 for the parts outside the CDR3, the full variable domain is DAMVIQNPRYQVTQFGKPVTLSCSQTLNHNVMYWYQQKSSQAPKLLFHYYDKDFNNEADTPDNFQSRRPNTSFCFLDIRSPGLGDTAMYLCATRQGATNEKLFFGSGTQLSVL.

The chain carries TRBV24-1 and TRBJ2-2; 7 bases fit TRBD2. Per germline, CDR1 KGHDR and CDR2 SFDVKD. V was pared by 0 bases and J by 2 bases, with 8 bases of the junction left unmatched. This CDR3 is 18 amino acids long. The CDR3 bases are TGTGCCACCAGTGATTTGCCCTTCCCGGGACTAAACACCGGGGAGCTGTTTTTT. This codes for CATSDLPFPGLNTGELFF.

The rearrangement uses TRBV2 and TRBJ2-6, with a tentative D call TRBD1 (5 bases). The germline CDR1 and CDR2 sequences are SNHLY and FYNNEI. The CDR3 totals 15 residues. The ends were cut back, 7 bases at V and 4 bases at J, with 14 bases in the middle. The CDR3 sequence: CASKVQGSGANVLTF. The CDR3 nucleotides read TGTGCCAGCAAAGTGCAGGGTTCCGGGGCCAACGTCCTGACTTTC.

The J gene is TRBJ1-1, the V gene TRBV19; tentative D call: TRBD1 (6 bases). The CDR3 covers 14 residues. The ends were cut back, 5 bases at V and 1 base at J, with 11 bases in the middle. CDR1 and CDR2 (germline): LNHDA, SQIVND (reference sequence). In nucleotides, the CDR3 is TGTGCCAGTAGTCCCGGGACACAGAACACTGAAGCTTTCTTT. Translating it yields CASSPGTQNTEAFF.

The chain carries TRBV15 and TRBJ2-3; maybe TRBD2 (6 bases). Germline V gives CDR1 LNHNV, CDR2 YYDKDF (reference sequence). The V gene lost 0 bases and the J gene lost 4 bases, with 17 bases spanning the gap. This CDR3 contains 17 residues. The chain's CDR3 is CATSREDREAGPDTQYF. The CDR3 nucleotides are TGTGCCACCAGCAGAGAGGACCGGGAAGCGGGCCCAGATACGCAGTATTTT.